This TCR beta chain comes out of a study of prognosis after radiotherapy for stage I lung cancer. Overall study: No patients got concurrent therapy with stereotactic body radiotherapy. Findings and limits, study-wide: When patients developed distant metastases, their Shannon entropy after stereotactic body radiation therapy was lower.

With two-round multiplex PCR, TCR beta CDR3 sequences were amplified from genomic DNA. The authors ran first-round PCR with primers specific to each TRBV and TRBJ gene. Using its own MiXCR run on the multiplex PCR reads, TCRdb lists one record per CDR3 protein. The repertoire holds more than 12,000 distinct CDR3 sequences, with about two fifths as singletons. This CDR3 region has 13 residues. The ends were cut back, 1 base at V and 7 bases at J, with 8 bases in the middle. Germline assignment: CDR1 SNHLY and CDR2 FYNNEI. In this sample, this clonotype turned up many times. Its antigen remains unknown. The V and J genes are TRBV2 and TRBJ1-5, with D unresolved. Material: PBMCs, obtained before or after stereotactic body radiation therapy (not recorded which). The sequence derives from a donor over 45 with non-small cell lung cancer. CDR3 coding DNA: TGTGCCAGCAGTGAAGGGGCATGGCAGCCCCAGCATTTT. Its translation: CASSEGAWQPQHF.